The 17 T cell receptor beta chains reported below all come from one sample, sequenced in a study of cytomegalovirus exposure and HLA in healthy donors. The primer mix had 60 Vbeta and 13 Jbeta primers. TCRdb's table, derived via immunoSEQ multiplex PCR, lists solely in-frame clones and lacks some. Of 74,000 or so clones in the sample, almost 80% were seen once. Input material: PBMCs. The receptors derive from a woman in her 40s in good health and CMV-seropositive.

The genes are TRBV6-1 and TRBJ1-2, with unresolved D. In germline, CDR1 is MNHNS, CDR2 SASEGT. V lost 7 bases and J lost 1, with 13 bases in between. This CDR3 region has 14 residues. The CDR3 is CASTQTANNYGYTF. CDR3 nucleotide sequence: TGTGCCAGCACACAGACCGCGAATAACTATGGCTACACCTTC.

The chain is built from TRBV6-5 and TRBJ2-3; 8 bases are a match to TRBD2. The CDR3 consists of 15 residues. V trimming: 2 bases; J trimming: 2 bases; junction bases outside the gene matches: 3. Germline assignment: CDR1 MNHEY and CDR2 SVGAGI. The CDR3 nucleotides read TGTGCCAGCAGTTACGGAGCGGGGGCCACAGATACGCAGTATTTT. The encoded protein is CASSYGAGATDTQYF.

This chain uses TRBV7-6 with TRBJ2-5; TRBD2 agrees at 7 bases. The CDR3 is 16 amino acids. Germline V gene data show CDR1 as SGHVS and CDR2 as FNYEAQ. V dropped 1 base and J dropped 2; count of bases not matched to a gene: 7. The CDR3 spells CASSLVWRGLQETQYF. DNA for the CDR3: TGTGCCAGCAGCTTAGTTTGGCGGGGGTTACAAGAGACCCAGTACTTC.

The chain has TRBV5-1 and TRBJ1-4; 8 positions agree with TRBD1. V gave up 0 bases and J gave up 8 bases; unmatched junction bases: 9. Germline CDR1 is SGHRS and CDR2 is YFSETQ. This CDR3 has 16 amino acids. The DNA of the CDR3 is TGCGCCAGCAGCTTGGAGGCGGGACAGGTTCACGAAAAACTGTTTTTT. Amino acid sequence: CASSLEAGQVHEKLFF.

This chain joins TRBV5-6 and TRBJ2-2; TRBD1 might be the D (6 bases). Looked up from germline, CDR1 is SGHDT and CDR2 is YYEEEE. The CDR3 extends over 16 amino acids. The V and J ends lost 2 bases and 0 bases respectively, with 11 bases between them. This CDR3 is CASSFRTVANTGELFF. The CDR3 DNA follows: TGTGCCAGCAGCTTTAGGACAGTTGCGAACACCGGGGAGCTGTTTTTT.

The chain combines TRBV6-6 with TRBJ2-1; maybe TRBD2 (5 bases). Trimming removed 2 bases at V and 5 bases at J, with 7 bases between. The CDR3 is 13 amino acids. Germline CDR1 and CDR2: MNHNY and SVGAGI (reference sequence). CDR3 DNA sequence: TGTGCCAGCAGTTACCGACTAAACAATGAGCAGTTCTTC. Translating it yields CASSYRLNNEQFF.

The chain combines TRBV28 with TRBJ2-7; TRBD1 matches 7 bases. Trimming took 6 bases from V and 0 from J; bases not matched to a gene: 5. The V gene's germline CDR1 is MDHEN and CDR2 SYDVKM. This CDR3 has 14 amino acids. The CDR3 is CASSLRQGSYEQYF. CDR3 DNA: TGTGCCAGCAGCCTAAGACAGGGCTCCTACGAGCAGTACTTC.

J is TRBJ2-1 and V is TRBV1; the table's D call TRBD2 went unverified against the DNA. TRBV1 is listed as a pseudogene. This CDR3 spans 15 amino acids. CDR3 sequence: CTSRLAESSYNEQFF. The CDR3 DNA reads as TGCACCAGCAGGCTAGCGGAAAGCTCCTACAATGAGCAGTTCTTC.

This clone was detected only once. V gene TRBV29-1 combines with J gene TRBJ2-5, with 10 bases matching TRBD1. J gave up 12 bases and V 4 bases, and 11 bases lay outside the gene matches. The CDR3 contains 13 residues. Germline V gene data show CDR1 as SQVTM and CDR2 as ANQGSEA. CDR3 loop: CSVVSGQGLGEYF. Here the CDR3 DNA reads TGCAGCGTTGTGTCGGGACAGGGGTTAGGAGAGTACTTC. The entire variable domain, with the rest obtained from reference TRBV29-1 and TRBJ2-5, is as follows: SAVISQKPSRDICQRGTSLTIQCQVDSQVTMMFWYRQQPGQSLTLIATANQGSEATYESGFVIDKFPISRPNLTFSTLTVSNMSPEDSSIYLCSVVSGQGLGEYFGPGTRLLVL.

The chain couples TRBV6-6 to TRBJ2-1, with D perhaps matching TRBD1 (7 bases). Looked up from germline, CDR1 is MNHNY and CDR2 is SVGAGI (reference sequence). This CDR3 spans 13 amino acids. V lost 6 bases to trimming and J lost 10 bases, with 16 bases between them. The CDR3 reads CASRTEGAWEQFF. The CDR3 nucleotides read TGTGCCAGCAGGACGGAGGGGGCTTGGGAGCAGTTCTTC.

The chain links TRBV19 to TRBJ1-4; D is unclear. The germline CDR1 and CDR2 sequences are LNHDA and SQIVND (reference sequence). This CDR3 region has 17 residues. Trimming shortened V by 4 bases and J by 0 bases, and 15 bases separated the two germline ends. This CDR3 reads CASSTSLLPPTNEKLFF. The CDR3 bases are TGTGCCAGTAGTACTTCCCTACTACCCCCAACTAATGAAAAACTGTTTTTT.

The chain employs TRBV2 and TRBJ2-5; 7 bases agree with TRBD2. CDR1 and CDR2 from the germline V gene are SNHLY and FYNNEI. The ends lost 5 bases at V and 5 bases at J; junction bases unmatched: 17. The CDR3 totals 17 residues. The chain's CDR3 is CASSWDRLAMPSETQYF. The CDR3 DNA sequence: TGTGCCAGCAGTTGGGATAGACTAGCTATGCCGAGCGAGACCCAGTACTTC.

The chain joins TRBV18 to TRBJ1-1; 8 bases map to TRBD1. The CDR3 has 15 residues. The junction had 9 bases not matched to a gene; V was cut back by 3 bases and J by 6 bases. Germline assignment: CDR1 KGHSH and CDR2 LQKENI. The CDR3: CASSPKTGVGAEAFF. DNA of the CDR3: TGTGCCAGCTCACCCAAGACAGGGGTTGGAGCTGAAGCTTTCTTT. The full variable domain, with the rest looked up from reference TRBV18 and TRBJ1-1, is NAGVMQNPRHLVRRRGQEARLRCSPMKGHSHVYWYRQLPEEGLKFMVYLQKENIIDESGMPKERFSAEFPKEGPSILRIQQVVRGDSAAYFCASSPKTGVGAEAFFGQGTRLTVV.

V is TRBV2 and J is TRBJ2-3, with D perhaps matching TRBD2 (5 bases). The CDR3 sequence is 15 residues long. The V gene's germline CDR1 is SNHLY and CDR2 FYNNEI. V lost 8 bases and J 0 bases, leaving 15 bases between the germline ends. CDR3 bases: TGTGCCAGCGGGTTGGGGAGTACTAGCACAGATACGCAGTATTTT. Residues: CASGLGSTSTDTQYF.

This chain joins TRBV9 and TRBJ1-2; a possible D gene is TRBD1 (6 bases). The CDR3 contains 15 residues. CDR1 and CDR2 (germline): SGDLS, YYNGEE. Deletions cut 3 bases from V and 2 bases from J, with 14 bases between. In DNA form, the CDR3 reads TGTGCCAGCAGCGAGTCTCTGACAGGAAACTATGGCTACACCTTC. This encodes CASSESLTGNYGYTF.

This clone has a handful of counts. This chain connects TRBV2 to TRBJ1-1; TRBD1 agrees at 8 bases. Trimming at V came to 4 bases and at J to 4 bases, leaving 2 bases not matched to a gene. Per the germline V gene, CDR1 is SNHLY and CDR2 is FYNNEI. This CDR3 spans 13 amino acids. CDR3 loop: CASSADRGTEAFF. The CDR3 nucleotides read TGTGCCAGCAGTGCAGACAGGGGCACTGAAGCTTTCTTT.

This clone appeared many times. In nucleotides, the CDR3 is TGTGCCAGCAGCCCTCAAGGGAGCAAGACTGAAGCTTTCTTT. The encoded protein is CASSPQGSKTEAFF. The chain is built from TRBV7-8 and TRBJ1-1, with D unresolved. V shed 5 bases and J shed 5 bases, with 15 bases lying between them. The germline V gene encodes CDR1 SGHVS and CDR2 FQNEAQ. This CDR3 contains 14 residues. The full variable domain, completed using reference TRBV7-8 and TRBJ1-1, is GAGVSQSPRYKVAKRGQDVALRCDPISGHVSLFWYQQALGQGPEFLTYFQNEAQLDKSGLPSDRFFAERPEGSVSTLKIQRTQQEDSAVYLCASSPQGSKTEAFFGQGTRLTVV.